The entry below gives a single TCR beta chain sequence along with its context. Antigen: not known. PCR involved 60 Vbeta and 13 Jbeta primers. The repertoire was sequenced with immunoSEQ multiplex PCR; TCRdb's copy has only in-frame clones and lacks some. The sample yields 85,000 to 95,000 clones, about 7.6% seen once. V trimming: 2 bases; J trimming: 3 bases; junction bases outside the gene matches: 4. CDR3 length: 14 residues. CDR1 and CDR2 from the germline V gene are WNHNN and SYGVQD (reference sequence). This sample was taken from a study of cytomegalovirus exposure and HLA in healthy donors. Overall study results and limits: In a later analysis, approximately 18,000 TCR beta sequences were associated with HLA alleles at 0.05 false discovery rate. Later genetic work tied a missense DCLRE1C variant to beta-chain V and J trimming. Serostatus for CMV was the only available immune exposure information.

The chain is built from TRBV10-1 and TRBJ2-7, with 7 bases fitting TRBD2. This TCR was sampled from a man in his forties or fifties in good health and CMV-seronegative. The sequenced sample was PBMCs. In DNA form, the CDR3 reads TGCGCCAGCAGTGAGGCGGCGGGGGTCTACGAGCAGTACTTC. Protein product: CASSEAAGVYEQYF.